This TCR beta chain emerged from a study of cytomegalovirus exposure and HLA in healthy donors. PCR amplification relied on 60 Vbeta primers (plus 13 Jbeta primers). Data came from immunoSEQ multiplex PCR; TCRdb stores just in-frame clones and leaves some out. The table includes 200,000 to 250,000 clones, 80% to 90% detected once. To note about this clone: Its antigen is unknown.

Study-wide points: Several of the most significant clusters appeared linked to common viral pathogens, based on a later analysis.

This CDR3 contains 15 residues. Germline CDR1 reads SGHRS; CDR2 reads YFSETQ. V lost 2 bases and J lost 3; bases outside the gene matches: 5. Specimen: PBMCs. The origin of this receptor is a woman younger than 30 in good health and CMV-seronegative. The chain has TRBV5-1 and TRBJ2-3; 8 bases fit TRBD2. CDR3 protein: CASSFGGGYTDTQYF. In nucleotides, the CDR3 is TGCGCCAGCAGCTTTGGCGGGGGGTATACAGATACGCAGTATTTT.